This T cell receptor beta chain came from a study of blood T cell repertoires in COVID-19. The CDR3 is 12 residues long. V gave up 5 bases and J gave up 7 bases, with 11 bases separating them. Measured with immunoSEQ multiplex PCR; TCRdb has only the in-frame clones, and not every one. Of roughly 200,000 clones in the sample, more than 70% were seen once. The sequence was collected from a woman aged 40 to 50 who had recovered from COVID-19. V gene TRBV12-3 or TRBV12-4 combines with J gene TRBJ1-2, with D tentatively TRBD1 (6 bases). The sequenced sample consisted of peripheral blood. Here the CDR3 DNA reads TGTGCCAGCAGTCCAGGGGAATTTGGCTACACCTTC. Encoded protein: CASSPGEFGYTF.